Following are 27 T cell receptor beta chains from one sample sequenced in a study of blood T cell repertoires in COVID-19. The assay was immunoSEQ multiplex PCR, and TCRdb's table has in-frame clones only and misses some. Counted here are approximately 160,000 clones, 80% to 90% occurring once; the ten biggest clones make up approximately 10%. Sequencing used peripheral blood. The origin of the receptors is a human donor in a cohort sampled during active COVID-19.

The rearrangement uses TRBV4-1 and TRBJ2-2, with a tentative D call TRBD2 (6 bases). V lost 1 base, J lost 5 bases, and 11 bases lay in between. Germline CDR1 is MGHRA and CDR2 is YSYEKL. The CDR3 has 15 amino acids. The CDR3 DNA reads as TGCGCCAGCAGCCAAGGTACTAGCTTAACCGGGGAGCTGTTTTTT. As protein: CASSQGTSLTGELFF.

This chain joins TRBV29-1 and TRBJ2-3; weak D call: TRBD1 (6 bases). Per the germline V gene, CDR1 is SQVTM and CDR2 is ANQGSEA. CDR3 length: 14 residues. Trimming stripped 2 bases from V and 0 bases from J, with 9 bases between. The CDR3 nucleotides are TGCAGCGTTGAAATCAGGGGTAGCACAGATACGCAGTATTTT. Its protein is CSVEIRGSTDTQYF.

The chain links TRBV7-2 to TRBJ2-1, with D perhaps matching TRBD1 (6 bases). Trimming stripped 0 bases from V and 0 bases from J, with 12 bases between. Germline lookup yields CDR1 SGHTA and CDR2 FQGNSA. The CDR3 has 17 amino acids. The CDR3 loop reads CASSLAGLGASYNEQFF. The CDR3 DNA sequence: TGTGCCAGCAGCTTAGCGGGGTTGGGGGCCTCCTACAATGAGCAGTTCTTC.

The genes are TRBV5-5 and TRBJ1-5; 8 nucleotides agree with TRBD1. The ends lost 4 bases at V and 6 bases at J; junction bases unmatched: 12. Germline V lookup: CDR1 SGHKS, CDR2 YYEKEE (reference sequence). The CDR3 runs to 16 residues. In nucleotides, the CDR3 is TGTGCCAGCAGCGAATACCCCTCAGGGGGCGGTCAGCCCCAGCATTTT. Translating it yields CASSEYPSGGGQPQHF. The full variable domain, in which reference TRBV5-5 and TRBJ1-5 provide the parts outside the CDR3, is DAGVTQSPTHLIKTRGQQVTLRCSPISGHKSVSWYQQVLGQGPQFIFQYYEKEERGRGNFPDRFSARQFPNYSSELNVNALLLGDSALYLCASSEYPSGGGQPQHFGDGTRLSIL.

This clone was observed a few times. The CDR3 spells CASSVGRTKEISQPQHF. In DNA form, the CDR3 reads TGTGCCAGTAGTGTGGGGAGGACCAAAGAAATCAGTCAGCCCCAGCATTTT. V is TRBV19 and J is TRBJ1-5; D uncertain. From germline, CDR1 is LNHDA and CDR2 SQIVND (reference sequence). Trimming pared 5 bases from V and 6 bases from J, leaving 23 bases between. The CDR3 spans 17 residues.

The genes are TRBV28 and TRBJ2-2; 7 nucleotides align to TRBD2. The CDR3 consists of 14 residues. Per germline, CDR1 MDHEN and CDR2 SYDVKM. V lost 4 bases to trimming and J lost 2 bases; unmatched junction nucleotides: 1. In nucleotides, the CDR3 is TGTGCCAGCAGTTGGGGGGGTAACACCGGGGAGCTGTTTTTT. Its translation is CASSWGGNTGELFF. Based on the CDR3 plus reference TRBV28 and TRBJ2-2, the full variable domain is DVKVTQSSRYLVKRTGEKVFLECVQDMDHENMFWYRQDPGLGLRLIYFSYDVKMKEKGDIPEGYSVSREKKERFSLILESASTNQTSMYLCASSWGGNTGELFFGEGSRLTVL.

The CDR3 nucleotides are TGCGCCAGCAGCCAGAGGGGGCGGGGCCTAGAGACCCAGTACTTC. Amino acid sequence: CASSQRGRGLETQYF. V and J are TRBV4-3 and TRBJ2-5; perhaps TRBD1 as D (7 bases). CDR1 is LGHNA and CDR2 is YSLEER in the germline V gene. This CDR3 is built from 15 residues. V shed 3 bases and J shed 4 bases, with 15 bases lying between them.

The rearrangement uses TRBV29-1 and TRBJ2-7; TRBD1 might be the D (6 bases). The CDR3 runs to 13 residues. Trimming took off 6 bases at V and 0 bases at J, with 12 bases between the two ends. Germline V CDR1 and CDR2: SQVTM, ANQGSEA. The CDR3 bases are TGCAGCGTAGGACAGCTGGGCTCCTACGAGCAGTACTTC. Translated: CSVGQLGSYEQYF.

The CDR3 coding sequence is TGTGCCAGCAGTGACAGGGGGCGAGGGGAGCAGTACTTC. Amino acid sequence: CASSDRGRGEQYF. The gene calls are TRBV2 and TRBJ2-7; 8 bases are a match to TRBD1. The J segment lost 7 bases and the V segment lost 3 bases, leaving 5 bases of the junction unmatched. The CDR3 is 13 amino acids. The germline CDR1 and CDR2 sequences are SNHLY and FYNNEI. The full variable domain, completed using reference TRBV2 and TRBJ2-7, is EPEVTQTPSHQVTQMGQEVILRCVPISNHLYFYWYRQILGQKVEFLVSFYNNEISEKSEIFDDQFSVERPDGSNFTLKIRSTKLEDSAMYFCASSDRGRGEQYFGPGTRLTVT.

The chain carries TRBV5-1 and TRBJ2-3; D is unclear. V lost 5 bases and J lost 0, with 10 bases in between. The germline gives CDR1 SGHRS, CDR2 YFSETQ. This CDR3 spans 14 amino acids. This CDR3 is CASSSGRSTDTQYF. CDR3 sequence (DNA): TGCGCCAGCAGTTCAGGCAGGAGCACAGATACGCAGTATTTT. Combining the CDR3 with reference TRBV5-1 and TRBJ2-3 gives the whole variable domain KAGVTQTPRYLIKTRGQQVTLSCSPISGHRSVSWYQQTPGQGLQFLFEYFSETQRNKGNFPGRFSGRQFSNSRSEMNVSTLELGDSALYLCASSSGRSTDTQYFGPGTRLTVL.

The chain employs TRBV7-2 and TRBJ1-3; no clear D gene. The V end lost 5 bases, the J end lost 9 bases, and 11 bases lay between the germline ends. The CDR3 runs 12 residues. Germline CDR1 SGHTA, CDR2 FQGNSA. The CDR3 here is CASSLGWSTIYF. The CDR3 coding sequence is TGTGCCAGCAGCCTCGGGTGGAGCACCATATATTTT.

The rearrangement joins TRBV30 to TRBJ1-6, with 10 bases aligning to TRBD1. The CDR3 consists of 14 residues. Trimming at V came to 4 bases and at J to 16 bases, leaving 13 bases not matched to a gene. CDR1 GTSNPN and CDR2 SVGIG come from the germline V gene (reference sequence). CDR3 region: CAWTVPGQGTGLHF. The DNA of the CDR3 is TGTGCCTGGACAGTCCCGGGACAGGGGACGGGGCTCCACTTT.

The V call is TRBV15, the J call TRBJ2-2, with 10 nucleotides matching TRBD1. Losses at the gene ends were 4 bases for V and 6 bases for J; bases not matched to a gene: 14. CDR1 LNHNV and CDR2 YYDKDF come from the germline V gene (reference sequence). This CDR3 has 18 residues. The CDR3 DNA sequence: TGTGCCACCAGCACCCTAATCGGACAGGGGGGTTGGGCCGGGGAGCTGTTTTTT. It specifies CATSTLIGQGGWAGELFF. Full variable domain (outside the CDR3, taken from reference TRBV15 and TRBJ2-2): DAMVIQNPRYQVTQFGKPVTLSCSQTLNHNVMYWYQQKSSQAPKLLFHYYDKDFNNEADTPDNFQSRRPNTSFCFLDIRSPGLGDTAMYLCATSTLIGQGGWAGELFFGEGSRLTVL.

This chain connects TRBV4-1 to TRBJ2-3, with 8 positions matching TRBD1. The CDR3 runs to 18 residues. Unmatched junction bases numbered 13, after V lost 2 bases and J lost 3 bases. The germline gives CDR1 MGHRA, CDR2 YSYEKL. The CDR3 DNA is TGCGCCAGCAGCCAATGGATGAGACAGGGGTTGGGTACAGATACGCAGTATTTT. Its translation: CASSQWMRQGLGTDTQYF.

A note on this clone: In the same sample, other DNA sequences code for this CDR3. This chain connects TRBV24-1 to TRBJ2-2; perhaps TRBD1 as D (5 bases). From germline, CDR1 is KGHDR and CDR2 SFDVKD. Trimming removed 3 bases from V and 4 bases from J, with 5 bases in between. CDR3 length equals 13 residues. In DNA form, the CDR3 reads TGTGCCACCAGTGATAGGGGCACCGGGGAGCTGTTTTTT. Translated: CATSDRGTGELFF.

The V call is TRBV7-2, the J call TRBJ2-7, with 10 positions matching TRBD2. The CDR3 is 15 residues long. J lost 0 bases, V lost 6 bases, and 5 bases had no gene match. The germline CDR1 and CDR2 sequences are SGHTA and FQGNSA. CDR3 DNA sequence: TGTGCCAGCAGTGGGGGACTAGCGAGCTCCTACGAGCAGTACTTC. Protein sequence: CASSGGLASSYEQYF.

The rearrangement joins TRBV19 to TRBJ1-1; 8 positions agree with TRBD1. Trimming at V came to 6 bases and at J to 6 bases, leaving 9 bases not matched to a gene. The CDR3 totals 14 residues. Germline CDR1 reads LNHDA; CDR2 reads SQIVND (reference sequence). For the CDR3, the DNA is TGTGCCAGTAGCCAAGGACAGGGAGTTTCTGAAGCTTTCTTT. The encoded protein is CASSQGQGVSEAFF.

The V gene is TRBV18, the J gene TRBJ2-5, with no clear D. With 2 bases removed from V and 5 bases from J, the gap between germline ends came to 9 bases. The CDR3 spans 13 residues. CDR1 is KGHSH and CDR2 is LQKENI in the germline V gene. DNA of the CDR3: TGTGCCAGCTCACCAGTCGTCCGGGAGACCCAGTACTTC. Encoded protein: CASSPVVRETQYF.

The genes are TRBV6-2 or TRBV6-3 and TRBJ2-3, with 11 bases fitting TRBD2. Germline V CDR1 and CDR2: MNHEY, SVGEGT. V lost 2 bases, J lost 2 bases, and 12 bases stayed unmatched. CDR3 length equals 19 residues. The CDR3 DNA reads as TGTGCCAGCAGTTACCAACTAGCGGGGGCGACCCTGTCCACAGATACGCAGTATTTT. This encodes CASSYQLAGATLSTDTQYF.

This rearrangement joins TRBV15 to TRBJ2-3; 10 bases agree with TRBD2. This CDR3 has 18 residues. The V and J ends lost 0 bases and 5 bases, in that order; junction bases with no gene match: 11. The germline V gene encodes CDR1 LNHNV and CDR2 YYDKDF (reference sequence). CDR3 sequence reads: CATSRDVGLAGAKDTQYF. Here the CDR3 DNA reads TGTGCCACCAGCAGAGATGTTGGTCTAGCGGGAGCGAAAGATACGCAGTATTTT. The full variable domain, its missing parts supplied by reference TRBV15 and TRBJ2-3, is DAMVIQNPRYQVTQFGKPVTLSCSQTLNHNVMYWYQQKSSQAPKLLFHYYDKDFNNEADTPDNFQSRRPNTSFCFLDIRSPGLGDTAMYLCATSRDVGLAGAKDTQYFGPGTRLTVL.

This rearrangement joins TRBV15 to TRBJ1-1; D possibly corresponds to TRBD1 (5 bases). The V end lost 0 bases, the J end lost 2 bases, and 10 bases lay between the germline ends. Germline V gives CDR1 LNHNV, CDR2 YYDKDF (reference sequence). The CDR3 runs 15 residues. The CDR3 is CATSRDDRTNTEAFF. Here the CDR3 DNA reads TGTGCCACCAGCAGAGACGACAGAACCAACACTGAAGCTTTCTTT.

The V call is TRBV19, the J call TRBJ2-7; TRBD2 aligns across 9 bases. V gave up 9 bases and J gave up 6 bases; unmatched junction bases: 15. Germline V gene data show CDR1 as LNHDA and CDR2 as SQIVND (reference sequence). The CDR3 length is 15 residues. The chain's CDR3 is CASSLAGLQGVEQYF. The DNA for the CDR3 is TGTGCCAGCTCACTAGCGGGCCTCCAGGGAGTCGAGCAGTACTTC.

V usage is TRBV7-9 and J usage is TRBJ2-2; D perhaps matches TRBD2 (5 bases). This CDR3 contains 15 residues. V was shortened by 5 bases and J by 5 bases, with 15 bases between the two germline ends. Per germline, CDR1 SEHNR and CDR2 FQNEAQ (reference sequence). The CDR3 DNA sequence: TGTGCCAGCAGCCCCCGCCGGACTGCTACCGGGGAGCTGTTTTTT. It encodes CASSPRRTATGELFF.

The V call is TRBV27, the J call TRBJ1-1, with 8 bases fitting TRBD1. With V trimmed by 5 bases and J by 7 bases, 6 bases remained unmatched. CDR3 size: 13 residues. The germline CDR1 and CDR2 sequences are MNHEY and SMNVEV (reference sequence). The CDR3 DNA sequence: TGTGCCAGCAGTCATGACAGGGGATTTGAAGCTTTCTTT. Its protein is CASSHDRGFEAFF.

The V and J genes are TRBV28 and TRBJ1-2, with D tentatively TRBD1 (6 bases). This CDR3 has 14 residues. Germline values: CDR1 MDHEN, CDR2 SYDVKM. V gave up 11 bases and J gave up 7 bases, with 23 bases separating them. CDR3 residues: CAVGGDKQTGGYTF. CDR3 coding DNA: TGTGCCGTAGGTGGGGACAAACAAACCGGTGGCTACACCTTC.

The chain carries TRBV3-1 (or the pseudogene TRBV3-2) and TRBJ2-1; 7 bases are a match to TRBD2. The CDR3 has 13 amino acids. CDR1 and CDR2 from the germline V gene are LGHDT and YNNKEL (reference sequence). The trim removed 4 bases at V and 6 bases at J, leaving 3 bases unmatched. CDR3 coding DNA: TGTGCCAGCAGCCCCGGGACTATCAATGAGCAGTTCTTC. Protein: CASSPGTINEQFF.

CDR3 residues: CASSWAGGGTDTQYF. CDR3 coding DNA: TGTGCCAGCAGCTGGGCTGGGGGGGGCACAGATACGCAGTATTTT. V is TRBV5-8 and J is TRBJ2-3; 7 bases are shared with TRBD2. V gave up 3 bases and J gave up 1 base; unmatched junction bases: 5. Germline V CDR1 and CDR2: SGHTS, YDEGEE. The CDR3 is 15 amino acids.